The T cell receptor beta chain under discussion was sequenced for a study of blood T cells in healthy people across ages. Healthy individuals of Caucasian origin from Russia, aged roughly 6 to 100, served as donors. On this clonotype itself: The antigen remains undetermined.

Then a second PCR, running about 6 to 12 cycles, was carried out with a sample-barcoded 5' primer and a J-beta primer mix. With 12 random nucleotides, a template-switch adaptor tagged each individual cDNA molecule. Via MiXCR, TCRdb re-called the 5' RACE reads, giving one row per CDR3 protein. The repertoire holds over 950,000 distinct CDR3 sequences, with less than 45% as singletons. The study, taken as a whole, reports: Among T cells, TCR beta diversity per million cells dropped roughly linearly as age rose.

Source material: blood. The receptor was isolated from a man between 18 and 35 years old in good health.

CDR3 in amino acids: CSARVPDGTYGQYF. CDR3 bases: TGCAGTGCTAGAGTCCCGGACGGAACCTACGGGCAGTACTTC. This sequence joins TRBV20-1 and TRBJ2-5; D uncertain. The germline V gene has CDR1 DFQATT and CDR2 SNEGSKA (reference sequence). The CDR3 is 14 residues long. V was clipped by 1 base and J by 11 bases, with 20 bases between them.